This TCR beta chain originates from a study of CD8 T cells in ankylosing spondylitis. Broader study findings: The disease-linked clones had a CD8+ phenotype and low blood frequencies. One TCR beta motif, made up of roughly 8 highly homologous variants, appeared characteristic of ankylosing spondylitis blood. According to the report, clones linked to the disease were significantly enriched in matched synovial fluid samples taken from ankylosing spondylitis patients.

This CDR3 contains 14 residues. From germline, CDR1 is LGHNA and CDR2 YSLEER. This clonotype was seen only once. Its specificity is unknown. A junction end diverges from the germline sequence, so it may reflect a read error. As the method for making TCR beta libraries, quantitative 5'-RACE with molecular barcodes was used. TCRdb independently ran MiXCR on the 5' RACE reads; one entry per CDR3 protein. The table includes 700,000 to 850,000 distinct CDR3 sequences, about an eighth detected once. The sample taken for sequencing was blood, either unsorted or a sorted T cell fraction (not recorded which). This TCR derives from a male donor with ankylosing spondylitis. This chain connects TRBV4-3 to TRBJ2-5; D is uncertain. The CDR3 bases are TGCGCCAGCAGCCGCCGTGAGGTCGGAGAGACCCAGCACTTC. This gives the protein CASSRREVGETQHF.